The entry below describes one T cell receptor beta chain. This entry is derived from a study of control samples from healthy donors and cancer patients. Produced via immunoSEQ multiplex PCR; TCRdb's table is partial and in-frame only. Here the sample spans roughly 170,000 clones, just over 85% being singletons. V lost 2 bases, J lost 0 bases, and 3 bases stayed unmatched. The V gene's germline CDR1 is KGHSH and CDR2 LQKENI. CDR3 length: 16 residues. The TCR originated in a woman aged 25 to 39 in good health. The sequenced sample was blood. V gene TRBV18 combines with J gene TRBJ1-5, with 8 bases fitting TRBD1. The chain's CDR3 is CASSPSGGSSNQPQHF. The DNA for the CDR3 is TGTGCCAGCTCACCATCAGGGGGCAGTAGCAATCAGCCCCAGCATTTT.